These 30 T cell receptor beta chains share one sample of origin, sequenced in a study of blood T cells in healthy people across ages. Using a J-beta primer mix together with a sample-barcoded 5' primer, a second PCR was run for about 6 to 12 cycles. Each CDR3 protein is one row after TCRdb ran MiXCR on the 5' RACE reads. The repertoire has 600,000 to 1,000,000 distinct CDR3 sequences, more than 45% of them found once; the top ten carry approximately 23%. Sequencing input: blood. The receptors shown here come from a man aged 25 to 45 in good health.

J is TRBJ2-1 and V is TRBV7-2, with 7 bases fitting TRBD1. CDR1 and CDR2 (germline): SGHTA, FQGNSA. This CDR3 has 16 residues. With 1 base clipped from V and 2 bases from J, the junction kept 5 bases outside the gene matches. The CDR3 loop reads CASSLVGTATYNEQFF. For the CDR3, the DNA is TGTGCCAGCAGCTTAGTAGGGACAGCCACCTACAATGAGCAGTTCTTC.

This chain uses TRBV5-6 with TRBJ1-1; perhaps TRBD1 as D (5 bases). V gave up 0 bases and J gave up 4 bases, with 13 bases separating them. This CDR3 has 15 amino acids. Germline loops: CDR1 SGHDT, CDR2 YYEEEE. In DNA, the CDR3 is TGTGCCAGCAGCTTGGCACCCACCGGGGGCACTGAAGCTTTCTTT. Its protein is CASSLAPTGGTEAFF.

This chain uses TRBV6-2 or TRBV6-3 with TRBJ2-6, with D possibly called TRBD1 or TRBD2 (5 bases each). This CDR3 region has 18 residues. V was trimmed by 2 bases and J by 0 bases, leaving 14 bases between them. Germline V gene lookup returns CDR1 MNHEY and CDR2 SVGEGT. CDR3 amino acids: CASSYRGRAGSGANVLTF. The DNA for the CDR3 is TGTGCCAGCAGTTACAGGGGACGAGCTGGCTCTGGGGCCAACGTCCTGACTTTC.

CDR3 protein: CASGQGASSYNEQYF. In DNA form, the CDR3 reads TGTGCTAGTGGTCAGGGTGCAAGCTCCTACAATGAGCAGTACTTC. This sequence joins TRBV12-5 and TRBJ2-1, with D maybe TRBD1 (5 bases). The end of the DNA is better explained by TRBJ2-7, so the J call may be wrong. From germline, CDR1 is LGHNT and CDR2 FRNRAP. The CDR3 runs 15 residues.

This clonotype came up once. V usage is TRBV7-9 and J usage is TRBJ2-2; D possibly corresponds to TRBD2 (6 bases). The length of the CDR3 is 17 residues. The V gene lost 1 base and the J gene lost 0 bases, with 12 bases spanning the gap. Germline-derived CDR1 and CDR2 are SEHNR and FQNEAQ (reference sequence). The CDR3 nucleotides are TGTGCCAGCAGCTTAGGCCAGGGACTCGCGAACACCGGGGAGCTGTTTTTT. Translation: CASSLGQGLANTGELFF.

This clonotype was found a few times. CDR3 DNA: TGCAGTGCTGACCAGGGGGCCAACTACGAGCAGTACTTC. Translated, it gives CSADQGANYEQYF. V is TRBV20-1 and J is TRBJ2-7; 8 bases agree with TRBD1. Per the germline V gene, CDR1 is DFQATT and CDR2 is SNEGSKA (reference sequence). The CDR3 covers 13 residues. The trim removed 5 bases at V and 3 bases at J, leaving 6 bases unmatched.

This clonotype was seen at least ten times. The CDR3 DNA reads as TGTGCCAGCAGCTTAGTAAGGACAGGGTACTACGAGCAGTACTTC. Encoded protein: CASSLVRTGYYEQYF. The chain links TRBV7-2 to TRBJ2-7; TRBD1 matches 8 bases. Germline V gene sequence: CDR1 SGHTA, CDR2 FQGNSA. CDR3 length: 15 residues. V gave up 1 base and J gave up 3 bases; unmatched junction bases: 5.

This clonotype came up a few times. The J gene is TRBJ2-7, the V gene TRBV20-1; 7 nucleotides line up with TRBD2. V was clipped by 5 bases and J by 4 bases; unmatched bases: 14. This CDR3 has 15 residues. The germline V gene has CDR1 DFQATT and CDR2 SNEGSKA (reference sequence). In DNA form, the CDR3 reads TGCAGTGCTGCAGATATGACGGGAGGATTTTACGAGCAGTACTTC. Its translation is CSAADMTGGFYEQYF.

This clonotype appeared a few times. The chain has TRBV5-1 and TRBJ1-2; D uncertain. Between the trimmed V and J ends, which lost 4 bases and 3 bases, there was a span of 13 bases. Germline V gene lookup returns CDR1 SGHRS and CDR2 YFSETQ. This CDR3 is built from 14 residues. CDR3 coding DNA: TGCGCCAGCAGCCCCACTCCCGACGACTATGGCTACACCTTC. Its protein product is CASSPTPDDYGYTF.

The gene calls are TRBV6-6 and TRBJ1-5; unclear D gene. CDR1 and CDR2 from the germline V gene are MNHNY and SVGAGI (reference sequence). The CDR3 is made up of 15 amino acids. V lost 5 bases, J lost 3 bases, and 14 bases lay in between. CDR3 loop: CASSDQGRDNQPQHF. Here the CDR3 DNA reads TGTGCCAGCAGTGACCAAGGGAGGGACAATCAGCCCCAGCATTTT.

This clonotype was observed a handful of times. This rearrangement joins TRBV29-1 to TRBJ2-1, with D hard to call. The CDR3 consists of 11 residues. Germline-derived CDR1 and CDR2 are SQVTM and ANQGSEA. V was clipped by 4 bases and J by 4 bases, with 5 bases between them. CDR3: CSVGEYNEQFF. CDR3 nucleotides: TGCAGCGTTGGGGAATACAATGAGCAGTTCTTC.

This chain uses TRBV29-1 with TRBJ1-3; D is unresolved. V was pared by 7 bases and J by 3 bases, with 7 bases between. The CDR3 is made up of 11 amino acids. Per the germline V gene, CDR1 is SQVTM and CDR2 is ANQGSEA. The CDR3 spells CSALFGNTIYF. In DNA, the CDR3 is TGCAGCGCCCTATTTGGAAACACCATATATTTT.

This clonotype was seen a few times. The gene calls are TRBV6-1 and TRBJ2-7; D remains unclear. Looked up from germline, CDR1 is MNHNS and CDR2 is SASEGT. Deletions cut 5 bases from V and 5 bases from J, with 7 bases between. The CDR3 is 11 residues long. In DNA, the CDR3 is TGTGCCAGCAGTTTTGCCGACGAGCAGTACTTC. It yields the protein CASSFADEQYF.

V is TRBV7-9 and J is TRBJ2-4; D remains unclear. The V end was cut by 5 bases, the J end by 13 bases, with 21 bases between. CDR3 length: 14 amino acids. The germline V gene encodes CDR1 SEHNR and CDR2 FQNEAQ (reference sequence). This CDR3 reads CASSKLNLAYKQYF. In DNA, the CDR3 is TGTGCCAGCAGCAAGCTCAATCTCGCCTACAAGCAGTACTTC.

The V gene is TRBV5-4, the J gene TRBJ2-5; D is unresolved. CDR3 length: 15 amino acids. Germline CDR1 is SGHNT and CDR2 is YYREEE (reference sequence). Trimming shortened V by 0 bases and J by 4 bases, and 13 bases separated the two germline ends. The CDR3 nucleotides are TGTGCCAGCAGCTTGGGAGAAGGGCTTGTAGAGACCCAGTACTTC. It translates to CASSLGEGLVETQYF.

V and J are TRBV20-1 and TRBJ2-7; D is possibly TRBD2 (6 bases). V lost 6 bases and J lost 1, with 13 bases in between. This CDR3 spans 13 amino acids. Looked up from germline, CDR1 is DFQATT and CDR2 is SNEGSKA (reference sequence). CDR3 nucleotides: TGCAGTGCGATCCCTAGCGATTCCTACGAGCAGTACTTC. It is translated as CSAIPSDSYEQYF.

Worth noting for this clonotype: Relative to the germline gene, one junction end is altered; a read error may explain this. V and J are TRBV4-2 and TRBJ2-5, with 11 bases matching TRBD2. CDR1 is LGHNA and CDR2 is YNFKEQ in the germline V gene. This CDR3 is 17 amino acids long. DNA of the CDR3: TGTGCCGGCAGCCAGAATAGCGGGAGGGCCTTCCAAGAGACCCAGTACTTC. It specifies CAGSQNSGRAFQETQYF.

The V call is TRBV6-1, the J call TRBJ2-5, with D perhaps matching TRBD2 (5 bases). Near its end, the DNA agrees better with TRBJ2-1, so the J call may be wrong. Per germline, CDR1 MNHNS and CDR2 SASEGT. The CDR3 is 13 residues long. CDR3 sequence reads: CASSGVGRETQFF. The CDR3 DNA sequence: TGTGCCAGCAGTGGGGTAGGGAGAGAGACCCAGTTCTTC.

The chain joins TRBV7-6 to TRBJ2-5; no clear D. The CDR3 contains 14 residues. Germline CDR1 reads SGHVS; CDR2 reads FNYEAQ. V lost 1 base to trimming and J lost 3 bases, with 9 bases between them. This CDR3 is CASSLDPREETQYF. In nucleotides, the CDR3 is TGTGCCAGCAGCTTAGATCCAAGGGAAGAGACCCAGTACTTC. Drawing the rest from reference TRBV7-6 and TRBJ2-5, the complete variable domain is GAGVSQSPRYKVTKRGQDVALRCDPISGHVSLYWYRQALGQGPEFLTYFNYEAQQDKSGLPNDRFSAERPEGSISTLTIQRTEQRDSAMYRCASSLDPREETQYFGPGTRLLVL.

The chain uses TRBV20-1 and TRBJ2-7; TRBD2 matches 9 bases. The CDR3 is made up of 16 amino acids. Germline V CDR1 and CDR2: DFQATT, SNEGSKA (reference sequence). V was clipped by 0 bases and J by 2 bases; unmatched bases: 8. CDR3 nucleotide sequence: TGCAGTGCTAGAGACCGACAGACTAGCGGCACCTACGAGCAGTACTTC. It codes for CSARDRQTSGTYEQYF.

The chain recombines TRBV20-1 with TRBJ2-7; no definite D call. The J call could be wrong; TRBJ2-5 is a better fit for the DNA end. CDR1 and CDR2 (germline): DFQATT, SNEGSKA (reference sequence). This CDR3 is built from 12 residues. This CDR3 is CSASPKRETQYF. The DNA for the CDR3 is TGCAGTGCTAGCCCCAAGCGAGAGACCCAGTACTTC.

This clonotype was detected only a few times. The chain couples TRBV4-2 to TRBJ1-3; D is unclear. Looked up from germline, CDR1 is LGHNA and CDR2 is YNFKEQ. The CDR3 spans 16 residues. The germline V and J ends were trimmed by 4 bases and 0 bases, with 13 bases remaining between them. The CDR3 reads CASSPEGPVSGNTIYF. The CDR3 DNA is TGTGCCAGCAGCCCAGAAGGACCGGTCTCTGGAAACACCATATATTTT.

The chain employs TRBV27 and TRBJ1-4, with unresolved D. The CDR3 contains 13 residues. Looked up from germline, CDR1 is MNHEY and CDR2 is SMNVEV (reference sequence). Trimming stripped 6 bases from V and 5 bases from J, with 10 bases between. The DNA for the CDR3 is TGTGCCAGCAGCATCTACCCCAATGAAAAACTGTTTTTT. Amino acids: CASSIYPNEKLFF.

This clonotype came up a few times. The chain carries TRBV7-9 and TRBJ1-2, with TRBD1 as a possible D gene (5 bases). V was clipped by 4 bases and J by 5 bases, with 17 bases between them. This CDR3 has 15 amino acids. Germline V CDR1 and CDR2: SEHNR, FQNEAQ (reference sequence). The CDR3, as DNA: TGTGCCAGCAGCTCTCTACGAGGGGTTTTTTATGGCTACACCTTC. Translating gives CASSSLRGVFYGYTF.

CDR3 sequence reads: CASSGGTSGNEQFF. CDR3 in DNA: TGTGCCAGCAGCGGGGGGACTAGCGGCAATGAGCAGTTCTTC. The V call is TRBV6-6, the J call TRBJ2-1, with 11 nucleotides matching TRBD2. Germline assignment: CDR1 MNHNY and CDR2 SVGAGI (reference sequence). CDR3 length equals 14 residues. Trimming removed 6 bases from V and 6 bases from J; junction bases left unmatched: 4.

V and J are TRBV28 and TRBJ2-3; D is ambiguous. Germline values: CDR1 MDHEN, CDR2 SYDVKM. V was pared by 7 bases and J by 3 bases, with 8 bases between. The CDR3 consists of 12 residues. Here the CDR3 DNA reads TGTGCCAGCATCGACCAGACAGATACGCAGTATTTT. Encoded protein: CASIDQTDTQYF. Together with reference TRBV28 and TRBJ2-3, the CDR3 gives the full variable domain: DVKVTQSSRYLVKRTGEKVFLECVQDMDHENMFWYRQDPGLGLRLIYFSYDVKMKEKGDIPEGYSVSREKKERFSLILESASTNQTSMYLCASIDQTDTQYFGPGTRLTVL.

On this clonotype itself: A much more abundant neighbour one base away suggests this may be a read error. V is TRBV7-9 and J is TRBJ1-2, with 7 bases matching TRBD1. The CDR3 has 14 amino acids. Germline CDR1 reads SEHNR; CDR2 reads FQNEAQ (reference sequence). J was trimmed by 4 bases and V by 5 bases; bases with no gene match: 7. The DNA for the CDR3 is TGTGCCAGCAGCGCCGCGACAGGGACCTATGGCTACACCTTC. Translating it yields CASSAATGTYGYTF.

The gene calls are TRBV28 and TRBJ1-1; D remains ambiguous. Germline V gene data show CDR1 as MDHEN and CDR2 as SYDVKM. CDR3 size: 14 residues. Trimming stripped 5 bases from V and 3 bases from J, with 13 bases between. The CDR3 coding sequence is TGTGCCAGCAGTCCGCCTGGAAGGCACACTGAAGCTTTCTTT. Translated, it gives CASSPPGRHTEAFF.

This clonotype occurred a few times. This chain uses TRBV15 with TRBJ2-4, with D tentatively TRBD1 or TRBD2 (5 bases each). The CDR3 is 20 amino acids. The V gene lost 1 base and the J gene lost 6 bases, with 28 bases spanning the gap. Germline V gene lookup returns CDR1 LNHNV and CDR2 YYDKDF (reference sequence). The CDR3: CATSRGHGTGLAGRVNIQYF. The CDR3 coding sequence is TGTGCCACCAGCAGAGGTCATGGGACGGGGTTGGCGGGCCGCGTAAACATTCAGTACTTC.

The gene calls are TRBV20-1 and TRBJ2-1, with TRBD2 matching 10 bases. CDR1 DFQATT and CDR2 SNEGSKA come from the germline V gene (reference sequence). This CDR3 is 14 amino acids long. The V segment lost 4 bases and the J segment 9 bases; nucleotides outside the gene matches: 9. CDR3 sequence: CSATPAGGPIEQFF. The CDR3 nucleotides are TGCAGTGCTACCCCAGCGGGAGGGCCGATTGAGCAGTTCTTC.